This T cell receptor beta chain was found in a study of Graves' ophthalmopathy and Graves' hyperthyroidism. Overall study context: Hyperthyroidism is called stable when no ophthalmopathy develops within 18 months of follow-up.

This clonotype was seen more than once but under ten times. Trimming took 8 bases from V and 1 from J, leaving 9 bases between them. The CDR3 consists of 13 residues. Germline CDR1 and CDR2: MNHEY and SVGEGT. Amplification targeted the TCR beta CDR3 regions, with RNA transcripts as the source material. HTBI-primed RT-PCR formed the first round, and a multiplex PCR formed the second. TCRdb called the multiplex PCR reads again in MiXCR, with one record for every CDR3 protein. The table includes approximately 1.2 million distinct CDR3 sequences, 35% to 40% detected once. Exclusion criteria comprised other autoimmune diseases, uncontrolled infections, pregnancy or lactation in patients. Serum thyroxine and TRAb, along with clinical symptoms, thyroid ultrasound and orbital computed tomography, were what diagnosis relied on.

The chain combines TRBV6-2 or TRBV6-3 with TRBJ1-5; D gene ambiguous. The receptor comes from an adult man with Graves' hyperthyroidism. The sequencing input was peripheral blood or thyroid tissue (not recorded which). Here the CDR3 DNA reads TGTGCCAGCCACAAGTGGAGCAATCAGCCCCAGCATTTT. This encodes CASHKWSNQPQHF.